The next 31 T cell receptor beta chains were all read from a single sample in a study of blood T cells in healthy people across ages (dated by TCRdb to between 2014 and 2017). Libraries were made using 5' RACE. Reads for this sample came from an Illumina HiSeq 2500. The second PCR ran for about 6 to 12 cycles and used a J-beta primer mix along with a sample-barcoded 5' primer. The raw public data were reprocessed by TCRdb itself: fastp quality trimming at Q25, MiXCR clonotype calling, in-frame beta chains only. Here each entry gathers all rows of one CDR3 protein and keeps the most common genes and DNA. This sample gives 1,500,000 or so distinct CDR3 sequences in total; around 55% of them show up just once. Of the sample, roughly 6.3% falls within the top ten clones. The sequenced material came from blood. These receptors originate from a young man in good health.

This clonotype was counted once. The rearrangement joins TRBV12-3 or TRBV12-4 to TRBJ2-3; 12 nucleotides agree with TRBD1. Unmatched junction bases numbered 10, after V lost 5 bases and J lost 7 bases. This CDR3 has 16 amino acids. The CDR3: CASSEGQGAREHTQYF. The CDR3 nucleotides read TGTGCCAGCAGTGAGGGACAGGGGGCGCGAGAGCATACGCAGTATTTT.

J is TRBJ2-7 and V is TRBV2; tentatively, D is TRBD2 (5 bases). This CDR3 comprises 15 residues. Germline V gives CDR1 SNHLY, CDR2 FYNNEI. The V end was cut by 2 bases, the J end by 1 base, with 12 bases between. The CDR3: CASSEIDGKSYEQYF. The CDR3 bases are TGTGCCAGCAGTGAAATTGACGGGAAGTCCTACGAGCAGTACTTC.

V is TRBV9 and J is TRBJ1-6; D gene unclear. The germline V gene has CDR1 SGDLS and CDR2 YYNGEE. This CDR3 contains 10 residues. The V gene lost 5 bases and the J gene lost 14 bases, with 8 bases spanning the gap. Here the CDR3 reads CASRSTALHF. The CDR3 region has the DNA TGTGCCAGCAGGTCGACGGCCCTCCACTTT.

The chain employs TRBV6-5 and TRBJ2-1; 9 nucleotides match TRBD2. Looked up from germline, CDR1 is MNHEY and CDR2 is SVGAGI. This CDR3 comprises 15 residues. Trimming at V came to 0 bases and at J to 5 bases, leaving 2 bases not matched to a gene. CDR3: CASSYSAGGDNEQFF. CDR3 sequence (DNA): TGTGCCAGCAGTTACTCGGCGGGGGGGGACAATGAGCAGTTCTTC.

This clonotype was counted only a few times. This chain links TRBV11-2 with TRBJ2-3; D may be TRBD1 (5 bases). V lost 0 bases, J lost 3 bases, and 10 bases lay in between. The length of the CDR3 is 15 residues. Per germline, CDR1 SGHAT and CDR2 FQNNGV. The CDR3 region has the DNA TGTGCCAGCAGCTTAGATGGCCAGGGTACAGATACGCAGTATTTT. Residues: CASSLDGQGTDTQYF.

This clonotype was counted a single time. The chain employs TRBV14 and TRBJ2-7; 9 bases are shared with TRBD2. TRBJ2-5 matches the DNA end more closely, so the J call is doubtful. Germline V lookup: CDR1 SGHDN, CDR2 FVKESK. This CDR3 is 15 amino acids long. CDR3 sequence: CASSQVAGDAETQYF. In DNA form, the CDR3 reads TGTGCCAGCAGCCAAGTAGCGGGAGACGCAGAGACCCAGTACTTC.

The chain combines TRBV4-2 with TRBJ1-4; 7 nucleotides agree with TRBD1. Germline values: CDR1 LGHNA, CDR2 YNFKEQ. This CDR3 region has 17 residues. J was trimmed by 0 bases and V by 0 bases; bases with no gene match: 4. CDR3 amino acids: CASSQDGTDATNEKLFF. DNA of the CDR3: TGTGCCAGCAGCCAAGACGGGACAGATGCAACTAATGAAAAACTGTTTTTT.

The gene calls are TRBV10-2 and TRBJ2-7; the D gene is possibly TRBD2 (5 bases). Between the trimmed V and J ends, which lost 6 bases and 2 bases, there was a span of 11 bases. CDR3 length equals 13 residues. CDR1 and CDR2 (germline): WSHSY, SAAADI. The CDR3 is CASRRTEAYEQYF. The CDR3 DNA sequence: TGCGCCAGCAGGCGGACGGAGGCCTACGAGCAGTACTTC.

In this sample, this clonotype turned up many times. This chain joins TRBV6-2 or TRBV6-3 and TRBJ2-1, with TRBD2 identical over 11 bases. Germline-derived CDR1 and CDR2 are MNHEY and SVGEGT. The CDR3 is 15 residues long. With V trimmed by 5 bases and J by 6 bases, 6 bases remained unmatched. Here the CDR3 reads CASSPTSGGGNEQFF. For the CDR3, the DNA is TGTGCCAGCAGTCCCACTAGCGGGGGCGGCAATGAGCAGTTCTTC.

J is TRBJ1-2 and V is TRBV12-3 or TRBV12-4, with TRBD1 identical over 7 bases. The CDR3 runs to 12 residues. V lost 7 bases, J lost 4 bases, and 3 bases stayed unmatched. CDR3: CASTRTGYGYTF. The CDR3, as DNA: TGTGCCAGCACCCGGACAGGCTATGGCTACACCTTC.

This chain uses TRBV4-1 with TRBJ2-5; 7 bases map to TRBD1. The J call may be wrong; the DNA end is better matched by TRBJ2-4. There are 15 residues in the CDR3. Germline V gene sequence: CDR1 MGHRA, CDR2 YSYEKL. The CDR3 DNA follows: TGCGCCAGCAGCCAAGATGGGCAGGGGGAAAGCATTCAGTACTTC. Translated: CASSQDGQGESIQYF.

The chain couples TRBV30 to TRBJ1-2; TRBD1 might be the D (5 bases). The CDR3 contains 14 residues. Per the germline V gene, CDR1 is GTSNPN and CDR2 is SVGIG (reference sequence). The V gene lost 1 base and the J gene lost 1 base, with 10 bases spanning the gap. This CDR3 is CAWSGQPVNYGYTF. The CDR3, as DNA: TGTGCCTGGAGTGGACAGCCTGTTAACTATGGCTACACCTTC.

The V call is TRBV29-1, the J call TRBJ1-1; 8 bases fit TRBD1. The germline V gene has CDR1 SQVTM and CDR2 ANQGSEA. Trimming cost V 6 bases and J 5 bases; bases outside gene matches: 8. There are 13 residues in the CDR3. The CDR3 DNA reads TGCAGCGTCGGACAGGGACTGGGGACTGAAGCTTTCTTT. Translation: CSVGQGLGTEAFF.

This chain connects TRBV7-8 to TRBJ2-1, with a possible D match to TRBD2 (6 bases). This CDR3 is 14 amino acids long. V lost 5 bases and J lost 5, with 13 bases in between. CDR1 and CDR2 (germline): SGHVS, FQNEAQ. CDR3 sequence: CASSPFSGNNEQFF. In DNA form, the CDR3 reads TGTGCCAGCAGCCCCTTTAGCGGAAACAATGAGCAGTTCTTC.

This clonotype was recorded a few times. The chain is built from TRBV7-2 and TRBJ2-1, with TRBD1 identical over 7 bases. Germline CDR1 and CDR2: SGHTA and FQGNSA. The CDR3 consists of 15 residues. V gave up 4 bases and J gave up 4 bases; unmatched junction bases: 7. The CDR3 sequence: CASSSRGTAYNEQFF. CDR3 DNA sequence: TGTGCCAGCAGCTCCCGAGGGACAGCTTACAATGAGCAGTTCTTC.

CDR3 in DNA: TGTGCCATCAGTGAAAGGACTAGCCCAGATACGCAGTATTTT. Residues: CAISERTSPDTQYF. The chain uses TRBV10-3 and TRBJ2-3, with 8 bases aligning to TRBD2. CDR1 is ENHRY and CDR2 is SYGVKD in the germline V gene. The CDR3 totals 14 residues. The V and J ends lost 3 bases and 4 bases, in that order; junction bases with no gene match: 3.

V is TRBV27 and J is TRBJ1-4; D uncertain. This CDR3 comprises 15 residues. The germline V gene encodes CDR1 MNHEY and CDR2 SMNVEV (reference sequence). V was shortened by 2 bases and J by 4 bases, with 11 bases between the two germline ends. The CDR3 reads CASSLTWTINEKLFF. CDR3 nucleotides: TGTGCCAGCAGTTTAACGTGGACGATTAATGAAAAACTGTTTTTT.

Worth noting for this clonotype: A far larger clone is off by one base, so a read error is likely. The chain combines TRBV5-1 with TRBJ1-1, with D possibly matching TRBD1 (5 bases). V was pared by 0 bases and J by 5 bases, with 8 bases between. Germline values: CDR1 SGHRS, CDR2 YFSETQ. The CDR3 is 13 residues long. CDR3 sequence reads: CASSLGQKTEAFF. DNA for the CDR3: TGCGCCAGCAGCTTGGGACAGAAGACTGAAGCTTTCTTT. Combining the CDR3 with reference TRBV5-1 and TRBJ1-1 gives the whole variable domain KAGVTQTPRYLIKTRGQQVTLSCSPISGHRSVSWYQQTPGQGLQFLFEYFSETQRNKGNFPGRFSGRQFSNSRSEMNVSTLELGDSALYLCASSLGQKTEAFFGQGTRLTVV.

The CDR3 region is CASSPHPRDMDYGYTF. CDR3 nucleotide sequence: TGCGCCAGCAGCCCGCATCCCCGGGACATGGACTATGGCTACACCTTC. The V call is TRBV4-1, the J call TRBJ1-2, with D tentatively TRBD1 (6 bases). The V end was cut by 4 bases, the J end by 3 bases, with 18 bases between. There are 16 residues in the CDR3. Germline V gene sequence: CDR1 MGHRA, CDR2 YSYEKL.

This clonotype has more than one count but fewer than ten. The CDR3 spells CASGTGSSYNEQFF. CDR3 nucleotide sequence: TGTGCCAGCGGAACAGGGTCCTCCTACAATGAGCAGTTCTTC. The chain combines TRBV6-2 or TRBV6-3 with TRBJ2-1; a weak D match, TRBD1 (6 bases). There are 14 residues in the CDR3. The ends were cut back, 8 bases at V and 0 bases at J, with 11 bases in the middle. CDR1 and CDR2 from the germline V gene are MNHEY and SVGEGT.

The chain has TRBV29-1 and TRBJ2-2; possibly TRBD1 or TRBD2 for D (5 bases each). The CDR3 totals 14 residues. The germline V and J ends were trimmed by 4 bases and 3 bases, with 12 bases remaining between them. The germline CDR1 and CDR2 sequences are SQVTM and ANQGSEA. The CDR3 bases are TGCAGCGTTGGAGGGGAGTTAGACACCGGGGAGCTGTTTTTT. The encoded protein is CSVGGELDTGELFF.

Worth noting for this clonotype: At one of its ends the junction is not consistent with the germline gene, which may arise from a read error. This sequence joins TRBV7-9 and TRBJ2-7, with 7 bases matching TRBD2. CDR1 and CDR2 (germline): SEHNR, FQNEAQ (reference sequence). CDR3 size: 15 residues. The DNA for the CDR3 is TGTACCAGCAGCCGACAGAGCGGGGAGTTTGGCGAGCAGTACTTC. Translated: CTSSRQSGEFGEQYF.

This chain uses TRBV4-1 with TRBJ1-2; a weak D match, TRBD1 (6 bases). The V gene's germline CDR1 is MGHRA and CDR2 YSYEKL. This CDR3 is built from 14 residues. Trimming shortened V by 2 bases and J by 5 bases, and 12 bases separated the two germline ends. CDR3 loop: CASSQLQGDYGYTF. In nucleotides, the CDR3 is TGCGCCAGCAGCCAACTACAGGGTGATTATGGCTACACCTTC.

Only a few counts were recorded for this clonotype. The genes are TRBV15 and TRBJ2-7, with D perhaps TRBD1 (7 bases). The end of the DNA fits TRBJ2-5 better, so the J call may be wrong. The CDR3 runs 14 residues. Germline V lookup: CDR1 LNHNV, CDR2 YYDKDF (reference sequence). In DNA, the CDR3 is TGTGCCACCAGCAGAAATCAGGGGGGTGAGACCCAGTACTTC. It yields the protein CATSRNQGGETQYF.

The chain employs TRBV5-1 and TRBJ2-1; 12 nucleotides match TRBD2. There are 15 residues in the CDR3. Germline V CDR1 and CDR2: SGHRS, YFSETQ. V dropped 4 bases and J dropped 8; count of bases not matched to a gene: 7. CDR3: CASSGGTSGWDEQFF. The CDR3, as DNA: TGCGCCAGCAGCGGCGGGACTAGCGGGTGGGATGAGCAGTTCTTC.

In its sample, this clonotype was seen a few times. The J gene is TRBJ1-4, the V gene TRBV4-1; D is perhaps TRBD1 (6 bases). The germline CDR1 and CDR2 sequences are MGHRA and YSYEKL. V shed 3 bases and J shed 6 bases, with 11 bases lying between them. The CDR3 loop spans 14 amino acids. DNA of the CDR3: TGCGCCAGCAGCCAGGACGCAGGGGATGAAAAACTGTTTTTT. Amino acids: CASSQDAGDEKLFF.

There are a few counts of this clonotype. The CDR3 nucleotides are TGCAGCGTTGAGGGGGCAAACACAGATACGCAGTATTTT. Amino acid sequence: CSVEGANTDTQYF. The genes are TRBV29-1 and TRBJ2-3, with D possibly being TRBD1 (6 bases). The length of the CDR3 is 13 residues. Germline V lookup: CDR1 SQVTM, CDR2 ANQGSEA. The germline V and J ends were trimmed by 3 bases and 2 bases, with 9 bases remaining between them.

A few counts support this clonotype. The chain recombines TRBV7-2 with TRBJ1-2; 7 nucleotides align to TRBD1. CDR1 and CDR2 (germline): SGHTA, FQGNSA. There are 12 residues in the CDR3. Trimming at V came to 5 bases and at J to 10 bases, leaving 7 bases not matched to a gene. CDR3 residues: CASSLGQEVYTF. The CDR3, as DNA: TGTGCCAGCAGCCTAGGACAGGAAGTCTACACCTTC.

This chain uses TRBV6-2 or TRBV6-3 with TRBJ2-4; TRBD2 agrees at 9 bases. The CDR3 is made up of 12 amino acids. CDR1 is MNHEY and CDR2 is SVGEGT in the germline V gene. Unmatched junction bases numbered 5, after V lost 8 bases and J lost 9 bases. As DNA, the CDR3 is TGTGCCAGCCATTCTAGCGGGGCCATTCAGTACTTC. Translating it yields CASHSSGAIQYF.

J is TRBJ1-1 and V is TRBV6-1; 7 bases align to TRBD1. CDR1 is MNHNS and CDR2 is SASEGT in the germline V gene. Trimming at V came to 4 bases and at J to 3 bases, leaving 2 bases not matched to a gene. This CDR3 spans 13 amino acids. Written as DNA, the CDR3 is TGTGCCAGCAGTGCGACAGGGTACACTGAAGCTTTCTTT. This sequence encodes CASSATGYTEAFF.

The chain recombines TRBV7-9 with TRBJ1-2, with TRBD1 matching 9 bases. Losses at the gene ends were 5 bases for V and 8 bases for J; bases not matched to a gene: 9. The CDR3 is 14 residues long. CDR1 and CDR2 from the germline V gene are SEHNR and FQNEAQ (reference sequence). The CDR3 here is CASSETGGNRGYTF. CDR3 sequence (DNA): TGTGCCAGCAGCGAAACAGGGGGCAATCGGGGCTACACCTTC.